This entry is about one T cell receptor (beta chain). Its antigen remains unidentified. The sample originates from a study of cytomegalovirus exposure and HLA in healthy donors. Study-wide results and limits: TCR beta chain V- and J-gene trimming was linked, in a later analysis, to a missense variant in DCLRE1C. The study labeled around 160 TCR beta chains cytomegalovirus-associated.

Trimming stripped 0 bases from V and 8 bases from J, with 10 bases between. CDR3 length: 13 amino acids. Per germline, CDR1 MNHNS and CDR2 SASEGT. 60 Vbeta and 13 Jbeta primers were used in PCR. Original methodology: Counted up in a later analysis, unique TCR beta chains came to 65 million to 80 million, with about 10 million shared. Repertoires were generated with immunoSEQ multiplex PCR, while TCRdb's copy carries only in-frame clones and drops some. V, J and clone size reflect that table, while D and trimming were determined from the DNA. The sample records 150,000 to 200,000 clones, 75% to 90% being singletons.

The V gene is TRBV6-1, the J gene TRBJ1-1, with D unclear. The sample taken for sequencing was PBMCs. The receptor was isolated from a man younger than 30 in good health and CMV-seropositive. CDR3 coding DNA: TGTGCCAGCAGTGAAGCTGGCCTCCAAGAAGCTTTCTTT. Amino acid sequence: CASSEAGLQEAFF.